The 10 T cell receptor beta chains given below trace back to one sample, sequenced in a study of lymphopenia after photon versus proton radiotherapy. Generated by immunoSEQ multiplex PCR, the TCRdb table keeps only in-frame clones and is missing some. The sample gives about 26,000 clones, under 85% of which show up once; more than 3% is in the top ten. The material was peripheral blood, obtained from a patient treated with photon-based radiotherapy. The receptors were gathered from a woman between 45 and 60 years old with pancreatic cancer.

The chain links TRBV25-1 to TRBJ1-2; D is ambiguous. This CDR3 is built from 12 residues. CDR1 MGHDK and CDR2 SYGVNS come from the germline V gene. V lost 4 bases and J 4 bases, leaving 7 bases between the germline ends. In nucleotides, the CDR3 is TGTGCCAGCAGTGTGGCAACCTATGGCTACACCTTC. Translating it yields CASSVATYGYTF.

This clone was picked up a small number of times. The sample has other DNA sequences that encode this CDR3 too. DNA of the CDR3: TGTGCCAGCAGCTCTGGACAGGGGCGACAGCCCCAGCATTTT. Its protein is CASSSGQGRQPQHF. V usage is TRBV7-9 and J usage is TRBJ1-5; 9 bases match TRBD1. The J segment lost 7 bases and the V segment lost 4 bases, leaving 5 bases of the junction unmatched. Germline CDR1 SEHNR, CDR2 FQNEAQ (reference sequence). This CDR3 has 14 residues.

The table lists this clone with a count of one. The CDR3 sequence is CASSPPRRRASTDTQYF. CDR3 nucleotides: TGTGCCAGCAGCCCCCCACGCCGGCGCGCTAGCACAGATACGCAGTATTTT. The gene calls are TRBV9 and TRBJ2-3, with D unclear. Germline CDR1 and CDR2: SGDLS and YYNGEE. The germline V and J ends were trimmed by 4 bases and 0 bases, with 18 bases remaining between them. The CDR3 loop spans 17 amino acids. The variable domain in full, with the rest retrieved from reference TRBV9 and TRBJ2-3, is DSGVTQTPKHLITATGQRVTLRCSPRSGDLSVYWYQQSLDQGLQFLIQYYNGEERAKGNILERFSAQQFPDLHSELNLSSLELGDSALYFCASSPPRRRASTDTQYFGPGTRLTVL.

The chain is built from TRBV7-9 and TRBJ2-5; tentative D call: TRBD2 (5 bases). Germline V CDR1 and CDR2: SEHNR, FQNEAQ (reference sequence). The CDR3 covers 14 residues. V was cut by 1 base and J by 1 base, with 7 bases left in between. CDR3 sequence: CASSLGAGQETQYF. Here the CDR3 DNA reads TGTGCCAGCAGCTTAGGGGCGGGCCAAGAGACCCAGTACTTC.

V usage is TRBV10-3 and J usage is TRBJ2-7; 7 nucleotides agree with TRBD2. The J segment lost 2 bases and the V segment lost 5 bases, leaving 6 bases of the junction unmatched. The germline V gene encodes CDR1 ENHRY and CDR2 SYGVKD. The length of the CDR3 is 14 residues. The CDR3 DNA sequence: TGTGCCATCAGTTTCTCTAGCGGTCCCTACGAGCAGTACTTC. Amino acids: CAISFSSGPYEQYF.

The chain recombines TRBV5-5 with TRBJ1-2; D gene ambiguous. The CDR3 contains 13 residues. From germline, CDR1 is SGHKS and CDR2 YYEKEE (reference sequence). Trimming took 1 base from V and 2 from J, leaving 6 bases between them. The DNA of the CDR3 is TGTGCCAGCAGCTTGCCAGAGAACTATGGCTACACCTTC. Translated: CASSLPENYGYTF.

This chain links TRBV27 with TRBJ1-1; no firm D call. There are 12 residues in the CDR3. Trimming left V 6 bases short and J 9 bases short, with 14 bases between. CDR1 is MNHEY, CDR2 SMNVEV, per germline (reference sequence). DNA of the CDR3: TGTGCCAGCAGGACCGAGGGCCTTAAAGCTTTCTTT. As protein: CASRTEGLKAFF.

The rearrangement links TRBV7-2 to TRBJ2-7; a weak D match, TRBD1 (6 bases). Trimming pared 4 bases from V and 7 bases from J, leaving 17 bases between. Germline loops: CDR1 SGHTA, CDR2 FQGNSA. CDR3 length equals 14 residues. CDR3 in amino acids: CASSSRSTRGEQYF. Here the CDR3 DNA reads TGTGCCAGCAGCTCAAGGTCCACAAGGGGGGAGCAGTACTTC. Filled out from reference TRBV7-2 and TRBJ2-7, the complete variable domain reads GAGVSQSPSNKVTEKGKDVELRCDPISGHTALYWYRQSLGQGLEFLIYFQGNSAPDKSGLPSDRFSAERTGGSVSTLTIQRTQQEDSAVYLCASSSRSTRGEQYFGPGTRLTVT.

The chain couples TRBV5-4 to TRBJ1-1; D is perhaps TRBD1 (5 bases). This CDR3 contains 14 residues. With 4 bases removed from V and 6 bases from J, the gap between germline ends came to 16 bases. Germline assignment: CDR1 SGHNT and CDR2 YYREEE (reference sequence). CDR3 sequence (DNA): TGTGCCAGCAGCCGTACGGACATGGTCTCTGAAGCTTTCTTT. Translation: CASSRTDMVSEAFF.

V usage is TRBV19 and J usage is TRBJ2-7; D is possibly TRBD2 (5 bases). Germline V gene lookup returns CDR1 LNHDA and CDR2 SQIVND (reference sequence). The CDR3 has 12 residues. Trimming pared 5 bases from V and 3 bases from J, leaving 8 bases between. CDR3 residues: CASSPGNYEQYF. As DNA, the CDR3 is TGTGCCAGTAGTCCCGGGAACTACGAGCAGTACTTC.